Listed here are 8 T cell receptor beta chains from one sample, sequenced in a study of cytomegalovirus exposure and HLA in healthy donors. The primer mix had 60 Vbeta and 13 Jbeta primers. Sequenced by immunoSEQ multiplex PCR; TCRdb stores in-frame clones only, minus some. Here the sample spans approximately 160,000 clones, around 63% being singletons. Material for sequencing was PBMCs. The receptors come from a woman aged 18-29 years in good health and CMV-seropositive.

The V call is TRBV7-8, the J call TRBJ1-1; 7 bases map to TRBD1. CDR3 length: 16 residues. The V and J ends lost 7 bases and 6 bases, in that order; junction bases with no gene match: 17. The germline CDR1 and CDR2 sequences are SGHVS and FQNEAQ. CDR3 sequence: CASTKETLSTGAEAFF. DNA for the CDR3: TGTGCCAGCACTAAGGAGACGCTGAGTACAGGGGCTGAAGCTTTCTTT.

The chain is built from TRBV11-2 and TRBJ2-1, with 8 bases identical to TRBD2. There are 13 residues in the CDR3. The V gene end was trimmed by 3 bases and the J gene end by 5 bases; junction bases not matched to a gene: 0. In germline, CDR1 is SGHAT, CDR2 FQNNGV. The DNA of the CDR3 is TGTGCCAGCAGCTTGCGGGGGGACAATGAGCAGTTCTTC. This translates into CASSLRGDNEQFF.

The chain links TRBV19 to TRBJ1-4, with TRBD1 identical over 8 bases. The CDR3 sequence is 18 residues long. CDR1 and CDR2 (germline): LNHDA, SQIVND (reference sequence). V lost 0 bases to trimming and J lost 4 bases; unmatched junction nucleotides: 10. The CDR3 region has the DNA TGTGCCAGTAGTATAGATCTTGGTGGTACAGGGGGTAATGAAAAACTGTTTTTT. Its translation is CASSIDLGGTGGNEKLFF.

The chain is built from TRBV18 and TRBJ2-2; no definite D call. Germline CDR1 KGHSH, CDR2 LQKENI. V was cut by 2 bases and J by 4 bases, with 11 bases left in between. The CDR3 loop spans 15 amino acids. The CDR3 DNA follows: TGTGCCAGCTCACCAGTTAACTCAATCACCGGGGAGCTGTTTTTT. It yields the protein CASSPVNSITGELFF. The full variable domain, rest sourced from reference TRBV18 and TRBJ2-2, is NAGVMQNPRHLVRRRGQEARLRCSPMKGHSHVYWYRQLPEEGLKFMVYLQKENIIDESGMPKERFSAEFPKEGPSILRIQQVVRGDSAAYFCASSPVNSITGELFFGEGSRLTVL.

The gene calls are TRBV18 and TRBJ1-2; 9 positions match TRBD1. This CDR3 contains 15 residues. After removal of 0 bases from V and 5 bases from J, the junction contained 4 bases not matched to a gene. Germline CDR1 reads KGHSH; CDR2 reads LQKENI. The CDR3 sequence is CASSPPDRGRYGYTF. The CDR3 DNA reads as TGTGCCAGCTCACCACCGGACAGGGGTCGGTATGGCTACACCTTC.

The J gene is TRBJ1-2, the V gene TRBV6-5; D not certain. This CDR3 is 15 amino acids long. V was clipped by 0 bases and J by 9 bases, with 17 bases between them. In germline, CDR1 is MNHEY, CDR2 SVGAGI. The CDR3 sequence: CASSYSKFAVSSYTF. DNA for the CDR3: TGTGCCAGCAGTTACTCGAAGTTTGCCGTGAGTAGCTACACCTTC.

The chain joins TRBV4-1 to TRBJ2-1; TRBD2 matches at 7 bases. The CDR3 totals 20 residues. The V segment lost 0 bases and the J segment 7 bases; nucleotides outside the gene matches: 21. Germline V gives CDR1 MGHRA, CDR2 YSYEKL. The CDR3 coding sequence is TGCGCCAGCAGCCAAGATCTTGTGACTAGCTTTTTAAGTACCGTTAATGAGCAGTTCTTC. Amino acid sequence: CASSQDLVTSFLSTVNEQFF.

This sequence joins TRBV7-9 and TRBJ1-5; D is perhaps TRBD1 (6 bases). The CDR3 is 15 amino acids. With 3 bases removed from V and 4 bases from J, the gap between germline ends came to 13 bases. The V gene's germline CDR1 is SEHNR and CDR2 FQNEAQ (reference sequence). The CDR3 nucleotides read TGTGCCAGCAGCTTCGGGGGGAGGGGGAATCAGCCCCAGCATTTT. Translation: CASSFGGRGNQPQHF.